This T cell receptor beta chain was sequenced in a study of shared clonotypes between healthy human individuals. Healthy and HIV-negative, the adult donors had no recent acute infections or vaccinations. The donors were all Caucasian adults (living in Nashville, Tennessee). V lost 5 bases, J lost 4 bases, and 14 bases lay in between. Germline CDR1 MDHEN, CDR2 SYDVKM. The length of the CDR3 is 14 residues. Method: immunoSEQ multiplex PCR; TCRdb's copy keeps in-frame clones and lacks some. Among about 1.1 million clones listed, about four fifths were seen once. The gene calls are TRBV28 and TRBJ1-2, with a tentative D call TRBD1 (5 bases). Material for sequencing was memory CD4+ T cells from PBMCs. Indicated subset: CD45RA-negative fraction. The clonotype was recovered from a man younger than 30 in good health. Some clones in this sample may be carry-over from other donors' samples. The CDR3 spells CASSPGTAAYGYTF. The CDR3 DNA reads TGTGCCAGCAGTCCCGGGACCGCTGCCTATGGCTACACCTTC.